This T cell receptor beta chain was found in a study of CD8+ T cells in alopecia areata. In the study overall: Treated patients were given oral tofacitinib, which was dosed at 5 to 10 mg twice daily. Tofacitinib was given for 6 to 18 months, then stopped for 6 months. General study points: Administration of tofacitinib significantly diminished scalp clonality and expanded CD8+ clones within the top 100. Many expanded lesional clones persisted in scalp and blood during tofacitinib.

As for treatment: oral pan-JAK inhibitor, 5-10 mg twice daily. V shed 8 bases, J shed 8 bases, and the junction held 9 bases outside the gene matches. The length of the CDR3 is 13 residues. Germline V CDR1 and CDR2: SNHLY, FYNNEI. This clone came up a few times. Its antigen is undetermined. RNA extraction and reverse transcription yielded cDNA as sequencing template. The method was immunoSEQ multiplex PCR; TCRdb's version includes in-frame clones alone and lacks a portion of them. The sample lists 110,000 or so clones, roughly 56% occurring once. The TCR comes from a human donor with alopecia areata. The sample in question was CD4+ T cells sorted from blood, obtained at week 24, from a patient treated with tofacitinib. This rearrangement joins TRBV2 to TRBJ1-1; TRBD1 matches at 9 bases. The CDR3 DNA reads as TGTGCCAGCCTTCGGACAGGGGATCAGGAAGCTTTCTTT. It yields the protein CASLRTGDQEAFF.